These 19 T cell receptor beta chains came from one sample sequenced in a study of shared clonotypes between healthy human individuals. The data were produced by immunoSEQ multiplex PCR, yet TCRdb's version contains in-frame clones alone and is incomplete. The profile shows 1.6 million or so clones, 98% of them singletons. The source material was naive CD4+ T cells sorted from blood. Subset denoted: CD45RA+ positively selected. These receptor sequences come from a man younger than 45 in good health.

This chain joins TRBV15 and TRBJ2-7; D gene uncertain. Germline V gene lookup returns CDR1 LNHNV and CDR2 YYDKDF (reference sequence). V was cut by 0 bases and J by 5 bases, with 8 bases left in between. The CDR3 is 13 residues long. The CDR3 DNA reads as TGTGCCACCAGCAGAGACTGGCGGCACGAGCAGTACTTC. Amino acid sequence: CATSRDWRHEQYF.

The rearrangement uses TRBV28 and TRBJ1-2; D is unclear. This CDR3 region has 12 residues. V lost 2 bases and J 7 bases, leaving 8 bases between the germline ends. Germline CDR1 and CDR2: MDHEN and SYDVKM. The CDR3 is CASSLPSFGYTF. The CDR3 coding sequence is TGTGCCAGCAGTTTACCCTCGTTTGGCTACACCTTC.

This clone was recorded once. The chain is built from TRBV30 and TRBJ1-1; 8 bases are a match to TRBD1. The germline gives CDR1 GTSNPN, CDR2 SVGIG (reference sequence). This CDR3 has 13 residues. V dropped 5 bases and J dropped 4; count of bases not matched to a gene: 6. CDR3 DNA sequence: TGTGCCTGGGACAGGGGCTTGATCACTGAAGCTTTCTTT. Translating gives CAWDRGLITEAFF.

The chain links TRBV28 to TRBJ2-5; 8 positions match TRBD1. Germline V gene sequence: CDR1 MDHEN, CDR2 SYDVKM. The CDR3 runs to 24 residues. V lost 3 bases, J lost 5 bases, and 35 bases stayed unmatched. The DNA for the CDR3 is TGTGCCAGCAGTTTTTCGAGCCCCAGGAGGAGTCCGGCGACAGGGGACTTAGCTGGGGAGACCCAGTACTTC. Translating gives CASSFSSPRRSPATGDLAGETQYF.

CDR3 residues: CASSSRQGAPREQYF. In DNA, the CDR3 is TGTGCCAGCAGCTCCAGACAGGGGGCGCCGCGGGAGCAGTACTTC. The rearrangement joins TRBV5-4 to TRBJ2-7; 10 nucleotides match TRBD1. Germline CDR1 is SGHNT and CDR2 is YYREEE (reference sequence). V was pared by 3 bases and J by 7 bases, with 10 bases of the junction left unmatched. This CDR3 has 15 amino acids.

V and J are TRBV18 and TRBJ2-3; D remains ambiguous. Germline-derived CDR1 and CDR2 are KGHSH and LQKENI. The V gene lost 3 bases and the J gene lost 6 bases, with 10 bases spanning the gap. The CDR3 has 13 residues. The CDR3 coding sequence is TGTGCCAGCTCACCGCAAATGGGGGATACGCAGTATTTT. Translation: CASSPQMGDTQYF.

The chain joins TRBV5-5 to TRBJ2-1; no definite D call. From germline, CDR1 is SGHKS and CDR2 YYEKEE (reference sequence). The germline V and J ends were trimmed by 1 base and 7 bases, with 6 bases remaining between them. This CDR3 has 12 amino acids. The CDR3 coding sequence is TGTGCCAGCAGCTTGACAAGGAATGAGCAGTTCTTC. Amino acids: CASSLTRNEQFF.

The V gene is TRBV30, the J gene TRBJ1-5, with D tentatively TRBD1 (5 bases). Germline assignment: CDR1 GTSNPN and CDR2 SVGIG (reference sequence). Trimming took 0 bases from V and 6 from J, leaving 12 bases between them. This CDR3 has 14 amino acids. CDR3 bases: TGTGCCTGGAGTGTACGAGGGGTCCGTCAGCCCCAGCATTTT. This translates into CAWSVRGVRQPQHF.

This clone was picked up a small number of times. Different DNA sequences within this sample yield the same CDR3. V gene TRBV18 combines with J gene TRBJ2-2, with D possibly TRBD1 on 6 matching bases. V lost 3 bases and J lost 1, with 6 bases in between. This CDR3 comprises 14 residues. In germline, CDR1 is KGHSH, CDR2 LQKENI. In DNA form, the CDR3 reads TGTGCCAGCTCACCGGGACAGAACACCGGGGAGCTGTTTTTT. This encodes CASSPGQNTGELFF. Supplemented by reference TRBV18 and TRBJ2-2, the full variable domain reads NAGVMQNPRHLVRRRGQEARLRCSPMKGHSHVYWYRQLPEEGLKFMVYLQKENIIDESGMPKERFSAEFPKEGPSILRIQQVVRGDSAAYFCASSPGQNTGELFFGEGSRLTVL.

The J gene is TRBJ1-5, the V gene TRBV5-1; perhaps TRBD1 as D (5 bases). The CDR3 loop spans 14 amino acids. Per germline, CDR1 SGHRS and CDR2 YFSETQ. Trimming removed 4 bases at V and 4 bases at J, with 12 bases between. The CDR3 loop is CASSKDGANQPQHF. The CDR3 DNA sequence: TGCGCCAGCAGCAAGGACGGGGCGAATCAGCCCCAGCATTTT.

The rearrangement uses TRBV5-1 and TRBJ2-5, with 10 bases that match TRBD1. This CDR3 has 15 amino acids. The ends lost 3 bases at V and 5 bases at J; junction bases unmatched: 7. CDR1 and CDR2 from the germline V gene are SGHRS and YFSETQ. For the CDR3, the DNA is TGCGCCAGCAGCTCCGGGACAGGGGACGGGGAGACCCAGTACTTC. It encodes CASSSGTGDGETQYF.

For this clone: Distinct nucleotide sequences in the sample also encode this CDR3. The rearrangement uses TRBV7-2 and TRBJ2-7; no firm D call. CDR3 size: 15 residues. Germline CDR1 SGHTA, CDR2 FQGNSA. Trimming left V 5 bases short and J 0 bases short, with 14 bases between. CDR3 region: CASSLLAGSSYEQYF. CDR3 DNA: TGTGCCAGCAGCCTCTTGGCAGGAAGCTCCTACGAGCAGTACTTC.

The chain combines TRBV28 with TRBJ2-6; weak D call: TRBD1 (6 bases). Trimming removed 4 bases at V and 0 bases at J, with 16 bases between. Looked up from germline, CDR1 is MDHEN and CDR2 is SYDVKM. The CDR3 consists of 18 residues. The CDR3 reads CASSSSQGSTSGANVLTF. The CDR3 DNA reads as TGTGCCAGCAGTTCGTCGCAGGGGTCTACCTCTGGGGCCAACGTCCTGACTTTC.

The V call is TRBV7-2, the J call TRBJ2-7; 7 bases match TRBD2. The V and J ends lost 8 bases and 2 bases, in that order; junction bases with no gene match: 12. CDR3 length equals 15 residues. Germline V lookup: CDR1 SGHTA, CDR2 FQGNSA. In DNA form, the CDR3 reads TGTGCCAGCTGCCAGAGCGGGAATGTTGCCTACGAGCAGTACTTC. It codes for CASCQSGNVAYEQYF.

This rearrangement joins TRBV19 to TRBJ1-5; TRBD1 matches at 8 bases. The CDR3 sequence is 14 residues long. V gave up 4 bases and J gave up 4 bases; unmatched junction bases: 3. From germline, CDR1 is LNHDA and CDR2 SQIVND (reference sequence). The DNA of the CDR3 is TGTGCCAGTAGTACAGGGGGCTGGAATCAGCCCCAGCATTTT. Protein: CASSTGGWNQPQHF.

The chain combines TRBV5-1 with TRBJ2-6, with 12 bases aligning to TRBD1. Germline CDR1 is SGHRS and CDR2 is YFSETQ. The length of the CDR3 is 18 residues. J gave up 2 bases and V 1 base, and 4 bases lay outside the gene matches. The CDR3 loop is CASSLWGQGATGANVLTF. DNA of the CDR3: TGCGCCAGCAGCTTGTGGGGACAGGGGGCTACTGGGGCCAACGTCCTGACTTTC.

This sequence joins TRBV4-3 and TRBJ1-1, with D tentatively TRBD1 (5 bases). The CDR3 contains 14 residues. Germline CDR1 reads LGHNA; CDR2 reads YSLEER. Trimming removed 3 bases at V and 1 base at J, with 9 bases between. CDR3 DNA: TGCGCCAGCAGCCAGAGGACAACGAACACTGAAGCTTTCTTT. This encodes CASSQRTTNTEAFF.

As for this clone: Other nucleotide sequences from this sample produce the same CDR3. The CDR3 region has the DNA TGTGCCAGCAGTCAAACAGGGCTCTTGAACACTGAAGCTTTCTTT. This encodes CASSQTGLLNTEAFF. The chain is built from TRBV6-6 and TRBJ1-1, with D possibly being TRBD1 (6 bases). Trimming took off 5 bases at V and 0 bases at J, with 13 bases between the two ends. Looked up from germline, CDR1 is MNHNY and CDR2 is SVGAGI (reference sequence). This CDR3 is 15 amino acids long.

V usage is TRBV10-3 and J usage is TRBJ1-1; 7 nucleotides line up with TRBD1. This CDR3 is built from 13 residues. Germline V lookup: CDR1 ENHRY, CDR2 SYGVKD. Unmatched junction bases numbered 6, after V lost 7 bases and J lost 4 bases. CDR3 DNA: TGTGCCATCACCGGACAGGTTGGCACTGAAGCTTTCTTT. It is translated as CAITGQVGTEAFF.